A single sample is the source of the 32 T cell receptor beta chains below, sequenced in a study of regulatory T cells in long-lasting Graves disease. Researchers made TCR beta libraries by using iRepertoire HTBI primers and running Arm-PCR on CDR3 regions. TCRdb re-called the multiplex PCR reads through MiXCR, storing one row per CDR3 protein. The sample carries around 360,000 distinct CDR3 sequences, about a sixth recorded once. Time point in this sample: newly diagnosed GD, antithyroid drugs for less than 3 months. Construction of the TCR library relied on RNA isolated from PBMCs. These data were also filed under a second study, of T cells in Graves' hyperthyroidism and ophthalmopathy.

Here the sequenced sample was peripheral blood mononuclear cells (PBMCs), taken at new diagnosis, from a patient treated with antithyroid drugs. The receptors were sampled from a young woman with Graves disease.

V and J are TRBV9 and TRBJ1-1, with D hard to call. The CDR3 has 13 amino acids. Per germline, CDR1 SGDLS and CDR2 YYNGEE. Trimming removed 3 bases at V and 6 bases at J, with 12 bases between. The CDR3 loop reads CASSAEGHAEAFF. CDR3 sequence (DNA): TGTGCCAGCAGCGCAGAAGGCCACGCTGAAGCTTTCTTT. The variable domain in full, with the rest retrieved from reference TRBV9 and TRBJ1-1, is DSGVTQTPKHLITATGQRVTLRCSPRSGDLSVYWYQQSLDQGLQFLIQYYNGEERAKGNILERFSAQQFPDLHSELNLSSLELGDSALYFCASSAEGHAEAFFGQGTRLTVV.

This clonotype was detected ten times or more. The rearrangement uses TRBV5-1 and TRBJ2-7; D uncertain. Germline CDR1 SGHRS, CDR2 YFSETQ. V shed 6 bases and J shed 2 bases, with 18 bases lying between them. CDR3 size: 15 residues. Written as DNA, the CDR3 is TGCGCCAGCACCCGGAATCCCATAACGACCTACGAGCAGTACTTC. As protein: CASTRNPITTYEQYF.

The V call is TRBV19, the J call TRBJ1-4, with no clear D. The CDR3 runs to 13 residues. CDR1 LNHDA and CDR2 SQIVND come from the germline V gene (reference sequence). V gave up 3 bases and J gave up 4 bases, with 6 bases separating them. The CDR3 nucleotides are TGTGCCAGTAGTATTGGGAGTAATGAAAAACTGTTTTTT. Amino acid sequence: CASSIGSNEKLFF.

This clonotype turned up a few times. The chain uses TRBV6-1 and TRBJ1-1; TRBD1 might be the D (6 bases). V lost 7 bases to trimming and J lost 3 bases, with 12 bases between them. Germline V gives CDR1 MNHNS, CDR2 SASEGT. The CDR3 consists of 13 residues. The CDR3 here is CASNLNRDTEAFF. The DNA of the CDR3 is TGTGCCAGCAACCTTAACAGGGACACTGAAGCTTTCTTT.

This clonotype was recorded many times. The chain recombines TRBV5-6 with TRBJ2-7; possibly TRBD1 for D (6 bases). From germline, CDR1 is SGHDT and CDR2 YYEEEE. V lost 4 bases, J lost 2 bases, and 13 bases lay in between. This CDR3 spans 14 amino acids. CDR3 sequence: CASSPTGDTYEQYF. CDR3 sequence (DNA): TGTGCCAGCAGCCCGACAGGTGACACCTACGAGCAGTACTTC.

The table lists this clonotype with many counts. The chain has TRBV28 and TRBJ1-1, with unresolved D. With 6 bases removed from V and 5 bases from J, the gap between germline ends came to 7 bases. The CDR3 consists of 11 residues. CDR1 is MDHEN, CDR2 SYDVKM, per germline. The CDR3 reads CASSPRTEAFF. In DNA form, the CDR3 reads TGTGCCAGCAGCCCCAGAACTGAAGCTTTCTTT.

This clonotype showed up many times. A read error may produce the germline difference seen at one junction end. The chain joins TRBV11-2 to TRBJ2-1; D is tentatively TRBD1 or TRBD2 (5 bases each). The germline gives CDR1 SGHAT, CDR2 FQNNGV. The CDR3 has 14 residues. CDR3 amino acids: CASSLGRGKNEQFF. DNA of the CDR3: TGCGCCAGCAGCTTGGGACGGGGAAAAAATGAGCAGTTCTTC.

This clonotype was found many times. The CDR3 DNA reads as TGTGCCAGCAGCTCTGGGACTACGGGGACCCAGTACTTC. It yields the protein CASSSGTTGTQYF. V usage is TRBV7-2 and J usage is TRBJ2-5, with 7 bases aligning to TRBD2. V gave up 4 bases and J gave up 7 bases; unmatched junction bases: 6. This CDR3 is 13 amino acids long. Germline CDR1 and CDR2: SGHTA and FQGNSA.

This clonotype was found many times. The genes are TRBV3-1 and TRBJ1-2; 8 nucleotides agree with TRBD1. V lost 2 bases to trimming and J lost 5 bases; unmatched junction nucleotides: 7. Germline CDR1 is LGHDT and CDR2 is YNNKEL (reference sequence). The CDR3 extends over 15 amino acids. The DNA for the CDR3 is TGTGCCAGCAGCCAATATCGACAGGGGAGTTATGGCTACACCTTC. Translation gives CASSQYRQGSYGYTF.

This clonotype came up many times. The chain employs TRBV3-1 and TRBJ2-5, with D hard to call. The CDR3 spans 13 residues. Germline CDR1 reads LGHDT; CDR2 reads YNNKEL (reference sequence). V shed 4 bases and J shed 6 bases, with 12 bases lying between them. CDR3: CASSRGSWKTQYF. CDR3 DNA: TGTGCCAGCAGCCGGGGATCGTGGAAGACCCAGTACTTC.

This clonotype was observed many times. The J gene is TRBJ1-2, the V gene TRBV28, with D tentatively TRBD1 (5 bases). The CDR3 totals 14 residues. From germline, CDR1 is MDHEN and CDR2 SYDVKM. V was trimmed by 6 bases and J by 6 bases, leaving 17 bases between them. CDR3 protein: CASRTTGTVHGYTF. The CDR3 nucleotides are TGTGCCAGCAGGACCACTGGGACGGTGCATGGCTACACCTTC.

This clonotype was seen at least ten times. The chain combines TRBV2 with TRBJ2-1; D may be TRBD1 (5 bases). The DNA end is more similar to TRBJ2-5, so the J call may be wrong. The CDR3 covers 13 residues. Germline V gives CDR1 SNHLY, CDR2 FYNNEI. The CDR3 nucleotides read TGTGCCAGCAGTAAAAGGACACAAGAGACCCAGTACTTC. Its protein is CASSKRTQETQYF.

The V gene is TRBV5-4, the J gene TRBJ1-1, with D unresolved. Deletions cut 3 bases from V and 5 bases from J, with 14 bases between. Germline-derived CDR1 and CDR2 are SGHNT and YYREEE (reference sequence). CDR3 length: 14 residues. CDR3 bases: TGTGCCAGCAGCTGGGATCTACGGCCTACTGAAGCTTTCTTT. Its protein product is CASSWDLRPTEAFF.

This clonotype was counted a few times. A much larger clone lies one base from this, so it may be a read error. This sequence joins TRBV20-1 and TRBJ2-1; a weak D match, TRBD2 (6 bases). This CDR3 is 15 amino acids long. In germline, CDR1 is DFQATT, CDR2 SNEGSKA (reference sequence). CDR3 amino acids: CSARVKRVSHNEQFF. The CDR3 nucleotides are TGCAGTGCTAGAGTGAAGCGGGTCTCCCACAATGAGCAGTTCTTC.

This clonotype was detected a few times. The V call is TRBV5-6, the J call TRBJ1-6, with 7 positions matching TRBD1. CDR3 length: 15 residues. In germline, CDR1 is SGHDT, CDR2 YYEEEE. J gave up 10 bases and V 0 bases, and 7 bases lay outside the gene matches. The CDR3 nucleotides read TGTGCCAGCAGCTTGGATAGGGGGCGAGGATCACCCCTCCACTTT. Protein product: CASSLDRGRGSPLHF.

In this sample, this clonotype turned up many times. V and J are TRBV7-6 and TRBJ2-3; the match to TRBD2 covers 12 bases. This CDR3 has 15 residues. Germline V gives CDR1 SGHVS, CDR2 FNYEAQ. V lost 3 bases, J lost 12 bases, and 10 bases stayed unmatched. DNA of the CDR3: TGTGCCAGCAGCTTGGAGGCGACTAGCGGGGGCTTTCAGTATTTT. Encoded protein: CASSLEATSGGFQYF.

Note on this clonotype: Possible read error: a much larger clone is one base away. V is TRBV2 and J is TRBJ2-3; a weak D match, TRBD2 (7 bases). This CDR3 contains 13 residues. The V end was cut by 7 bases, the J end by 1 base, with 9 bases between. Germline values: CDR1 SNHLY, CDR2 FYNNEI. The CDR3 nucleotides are TGTGCCAGCAAGGGGGGGGGCACAGATACGCAGTATTTT. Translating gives CASKGGGTDTQYF.

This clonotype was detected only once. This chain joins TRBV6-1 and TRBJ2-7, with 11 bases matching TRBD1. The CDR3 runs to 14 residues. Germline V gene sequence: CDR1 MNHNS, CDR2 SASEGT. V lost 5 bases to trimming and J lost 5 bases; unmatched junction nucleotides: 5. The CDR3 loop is CASSRTGGGDEQYF. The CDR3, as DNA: TGTGCCAGCAGTCGGACAGGGGGCGGCGACGAGCAGTACTTC.

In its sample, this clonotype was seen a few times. The CDR3 is CASSLSPGATNYGYTF. The CDR3 nucleotides are TGTGCCAGCAGTTTATCGCCAGGGGCTACTAACTATGGCTACACCTTC. The chain has TRBV27 and TRBJ1-2; a possible D gene is TRBD1 (6 bases). V was trimmed by 0 bases and J by 0 bases, leaving 11 bases between them. The CDR3 runs 16 residues. Germline V gene sequence: CDR1 MNHEY, CDR2 SMNVEV (reference sequence).

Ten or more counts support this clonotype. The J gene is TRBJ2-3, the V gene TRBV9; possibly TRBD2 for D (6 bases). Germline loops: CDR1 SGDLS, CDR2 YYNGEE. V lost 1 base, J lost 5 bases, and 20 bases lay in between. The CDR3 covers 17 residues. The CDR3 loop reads CASSVHSSRVGGDTQYF. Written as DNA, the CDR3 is TGTGCCAGCAGCGTACACTCGTCGCGGGTCGGGGGAGATACGCAGTATTTT.

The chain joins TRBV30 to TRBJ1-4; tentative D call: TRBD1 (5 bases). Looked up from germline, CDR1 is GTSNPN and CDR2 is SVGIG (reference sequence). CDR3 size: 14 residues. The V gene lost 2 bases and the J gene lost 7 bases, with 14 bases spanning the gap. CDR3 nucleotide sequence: TGTGCCTGGAGTCTTGGGGGGGTTAGTGAAAAACTGTTTTTT. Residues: CAWSLGGVSEKLFF.

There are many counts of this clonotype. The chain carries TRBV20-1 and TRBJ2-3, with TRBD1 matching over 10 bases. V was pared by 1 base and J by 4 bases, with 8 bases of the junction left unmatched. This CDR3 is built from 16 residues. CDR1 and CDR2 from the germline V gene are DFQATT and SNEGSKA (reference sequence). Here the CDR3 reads CSARGSPGTGADTQYF. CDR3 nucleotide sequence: TGCAGTGCTAGAGGCTCCCCCGGGACAGGGGCAGATACGCAGTATTTT.

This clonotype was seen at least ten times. CDR3 loop: CASSQENQAVTEAFF. As DNA, the CDR3 is TGCGCCAGCAGCCAAGAGAATCAGGCGGTAACTGAAGCTTTCTTT. V and J are TRBV4-1 and TRBJ1-1; D remains ambiguous. CDR1 and CDR2 from the germline V gene are MGHRA and YSYEKL. The CDR3 totals 15 residues. Trimming removed 0 bases from V and 5 bases from J, with 13 bases in between.

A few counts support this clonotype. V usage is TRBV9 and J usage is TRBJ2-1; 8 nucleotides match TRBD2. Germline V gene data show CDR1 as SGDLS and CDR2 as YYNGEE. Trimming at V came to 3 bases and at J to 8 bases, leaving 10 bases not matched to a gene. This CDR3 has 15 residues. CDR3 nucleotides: TGTGCCAGCAGCGGGTCTAGCGGGCAGGACTATGAGCAGTTCTTC. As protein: CASSGSSGQDYEQFF.

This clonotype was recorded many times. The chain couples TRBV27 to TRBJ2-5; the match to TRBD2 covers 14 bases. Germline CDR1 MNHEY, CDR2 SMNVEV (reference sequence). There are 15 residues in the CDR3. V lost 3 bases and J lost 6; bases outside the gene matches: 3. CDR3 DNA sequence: TGTGCCAGCAGTTTGACTAGCGGGAGGGCCCAGACCCAGTACTTC. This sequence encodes CASSLTSGRAQTQYF.

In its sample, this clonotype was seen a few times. CDR3 nucleotide sequence: TGTGCCAGCAGCCTAGCGGGGGTGCCTGATACTAGCAATGAGCAGTTCTTC. It yields the protein CASSLAGVPDTSNEQFF. The genes are TRBV3-1 and TRBJ2-1, with 9 bases matching TRBD2. The CDR3 length is 17 residues. The V segment lost 4 bases and the J segment 6 bases; nucleotides outside the gene matches: 13. Germline V gene sequence: CDR1 LGHDT, CDR2 YNNKEL (reference sequence).

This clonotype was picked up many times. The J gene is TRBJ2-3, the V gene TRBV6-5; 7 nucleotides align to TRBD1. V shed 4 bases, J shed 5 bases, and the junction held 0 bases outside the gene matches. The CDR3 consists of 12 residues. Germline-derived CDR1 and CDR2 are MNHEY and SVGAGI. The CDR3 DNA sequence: TGTGCCAGCAGTTGGGACAGAGATACGCAGTATTTT. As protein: CASSWDRDTQYF.

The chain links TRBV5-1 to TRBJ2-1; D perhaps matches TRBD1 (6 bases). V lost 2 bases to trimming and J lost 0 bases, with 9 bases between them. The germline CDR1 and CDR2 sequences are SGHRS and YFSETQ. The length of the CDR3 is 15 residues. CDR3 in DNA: TGCGCCAGCAGCTTCAGGGGCCTCTCCTACAATGAGCAGTTCTTC. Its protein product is CASSFRGLSYNEQFF.

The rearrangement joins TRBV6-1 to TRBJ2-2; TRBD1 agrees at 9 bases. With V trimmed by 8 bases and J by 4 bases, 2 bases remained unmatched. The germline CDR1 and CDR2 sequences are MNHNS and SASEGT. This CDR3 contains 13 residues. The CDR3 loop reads CASQDRGTGELFF. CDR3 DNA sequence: TGTGCCAGCCAGGACAGGGGCACCGGGGAGCTGTTTTTT.

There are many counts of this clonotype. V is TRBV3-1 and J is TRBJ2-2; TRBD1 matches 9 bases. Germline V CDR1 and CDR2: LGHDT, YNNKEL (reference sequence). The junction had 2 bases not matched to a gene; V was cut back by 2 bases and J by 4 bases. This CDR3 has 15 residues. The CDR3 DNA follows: TGTGCCAGCAGCCAAAACAGGGGGCTCACCGGGGAGCTGTTTTTT. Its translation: CASSQNRGLTGELFF.

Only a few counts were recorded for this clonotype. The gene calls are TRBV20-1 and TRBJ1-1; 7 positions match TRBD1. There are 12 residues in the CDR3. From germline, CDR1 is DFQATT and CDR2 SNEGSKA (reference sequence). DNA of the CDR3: TGCAGCTCAGGGGGGGGAAACACTGAAGCTTTCTTT. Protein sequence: CSSGGGNTEAFF.

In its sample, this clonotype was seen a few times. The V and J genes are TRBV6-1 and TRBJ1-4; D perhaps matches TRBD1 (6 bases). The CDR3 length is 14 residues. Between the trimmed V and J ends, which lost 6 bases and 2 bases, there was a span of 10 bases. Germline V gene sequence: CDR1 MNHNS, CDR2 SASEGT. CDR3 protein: CASRRQVTNEKLFF. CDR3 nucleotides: TGTGCCAGCAGGAGACAGGTCACTAATGAAAAACTGTTTTTT.